The next 20 T cell receptor beta chains were all read from a single sample in a study of blood T cell repertoires in COVID-19. Method: immunoSEQ multiplex PCR; TCRdb's copy keeps in-frame clones and lacks some. The sample includes 150,000 or so clones, around four fifths of them seen just once. Sequencing input: PBMCs or T cells enriched from blood (not recorded which). The receptor source for this set is a woman aged 50 to 60 who had recovered from COVID-19.

J is TRBJ1-3 and V is TRBV5-1; D unresolved. V was pared by 0 bases and J by 0 bases, with 10 bases between. This CDR3 has 16 residues. Per the germline V gene, CDR1 is SGHRS and CDR2 is YFSETQ. CDR3 in amino acids: CASSLVGGYSGNTIYF. CDR3 DNA: TGCGCCAGCAGCTTGGTCGGCGGCTACTCTGGAAACACCATATATTTT.

The V call is TRBV28, the J call TRBJ1-2; 9 bases fit TRBD1. The trim removed 6 bases at V and 4 bases at J, leaving 3 bases unmatched. The CDR3 runs to 13 residues. The germline V gene encodes CDR1 MDHEN and CDR2 SYDVKM. CDR3: CASSLGQGYGYTF. The CDR3 region has the DNA TGTGCCAGCAGCTTGGGACAGGGCTATGGCTACACCTTC.

V gene TRBV12-3 or TRBV12-4 combines with J gene TRBJ1-5; the D is unclear. This CDR3 is 12 amino acids long. V was pared by 8 bases and J by 4 bases, with 9 bases between. The CDR3 loop is CASAPPNQPQHF. The CDR3 region has the DNA TGTGCCAGCGCGCCGCCAAATCAGCCCCAGCATTTT.

V gene TRBV11-2 combines with J gene TRBJ2-2, with a possible D match to TRBD2 (6 bases). V lost 5 bases and J lost 5, with 21 bases in between. Germline assignment: CDR1 SGHAT and CDR2 FQNNGV. CDR3 length: 17 residues. The CDR3 is CASSPTRGQGGTGELFF. CDR3 nucleotides: TGTGCCAGCAGCCCGACTAGGGGCCAAGGAGGAACCGGGGAGCTGTTTTTT.

The rearrangement links TRBV19 to TRBJ1-4, with TRBD1 identical over 9 bases. Germline-derived CDR1 and CDR2 are LNHDA and SQIVND (reference sequence). V was clipped by 3 bases and J by 6 bases; unmatched bases: 2. The CDR3 spans 14 residues. DNA of the CDR3: TGTGCCAGTAGTATCGGACAGGGGTATGAAAAACTGTTTTTT. Its protein product is CASSIGQGYEKLFF.

This clone has only one observation. This chain joins TRBV5-4 and TRBJ2-2; tentative D call: TRBD1 (6 bases). Per the germline V gene, CDR1 is SGHNT and CDR2 is YYREEE (reference sequence). This CDR3 spans 18 amino acids. Trimming stripped 0 bases from V and 0 bases from J, with 15 bases between. CDR3 sequence (DNA): TGTGCCAGCAGCTTGGAAGGCAGGGGTAACGCGAACACCGGGGAGCTGTTTTTT. Its translation: CASSLEGRGNANTGELFF.

The chain carries TRBV19 and TRBJ1-5; 8 bases match TRBD1. Germline values: CDR1 LNHDA, CDR2 SQIVND (reference sequence). The CDR3 consists of 15 residues. With V trimmed by 7 bases and J by 6 bases, 11 bases remained unmatched. In nucleotides, the CDR3 is TGTGCCAGTACCCCAGGACAGGGAGGGGGTCAGCCCCAGCATTTT. Amino acids: CASTPGQGGGQPQHF.

The gene calls are TRBV30 and TRBJ2-2, with D maybe TRBD1 (6 bases). The germline gives CDR1 GTSNPN, CDR2 SVGIG (reference sequence). The length of the CDR3 is 11 residues. Trimming cost V 5 bases and J 6 bases, with 7 bases left between them. The CDR3 loop reads CAWEGAGELFF. The CDR3 coding sequence is TGTGCCTGGGAGGGGGCCGGGGAGCTGTTTTTT.

This clone was picked up one time. The V and J genes are TRBV12-3 or TRBV12-4 and TRBJ1-3; no definite D call. This CDR3 has 12 amino acids. V was pared by 6 bases and J by 4 bases, with 7 bases between. CDR3 region: CASRIQGNTIYF. The CDR3 nucleotides read TGTGCCAGCAGGATACAGGGAAACACCATATATTTT.

The sample holds a few counts of this clone. The genes are TRBV4-2 and TRBJ1-5; 8 bases map to TRBD1. The germline V gene encodes CDR1 LGHNA and CDR2 YNFKEQ. The length of the CDR3 is 17 residues. V shed 0 bases and J 5 bases; nucleotides not matched to a gene: 9. CDR3 in amino acids: CASSQDEGTGGDQPQHF. The CDR3 nucleotides are TGTGCCAGCAGCCAAGATGAGGGGACAGGCGGGGATCAGCCCCAGCATTTT.

This sequence joins TRBV29-1 and TRBJ2-1; no firm D call. The CDR3 totals 13 residues. The germline CDR1 and CDR2 sequences are SQVTM and ANQGSEA. Trimming removed 4 bases at V and 6 bases at J, with 13 bases between. The CDR3 reads CSVGKSTANEQFF. The CDR3 DNA is TGCAGCGTTGGAAAAAGCACTGCCAATGAGCAGTTCTTC.

This chain joins TRBV25-1 and TRBJ2-2; TRBD2 aligns across 7 bases. The CDR3 contains 14 residues. With V trimmed by 7 bases and J by 5 bases, 7 bases remained unmatched. Germline V CDR1 and CDR2: MGHDK, SYGVNS. The CDR3 protein is CASNRAGATGELFF. In DNA form, the CDR3 reads TGTGCCAGCAATAGGGCGGGAGCTACCGGGGAGCTGTTTTTT.

This clone was picked up one time. V and J are TRBV12-3 or TRBV12-4 and TRBJ1-5, with D possibly TRBD1 on 6 matching bases. The V and J ends lost 1 base and 9 bases respectively, with 10 bases between them. CDR3 size: 13 residues. CDR3 residues: CASSLDRERPQHF. In DNA, the CDR3 is TGTGCCAGCAGTTTAGACAGGGAGCGGCCCCAGCATTTT.

The V gene is TRBV5-6, the J gene TRBJ1-1; no definite D call. Germline V CDR1 and CDR2: SGHDT, YYEEEE. With 3 bases removed from V and 1 base from J, the gap between germline ends came to 7 bases. This CDR3 is built from 13 residues. CDR3 residues: CASSWAENTEAFF. The CDR3 DNA sequence: TGTGCCAGCAGCTGGGCTGAGAACACTGAAGCTTTCTTT.

This clone was picked up one time. The gene calls are TRBV7-2 and TRBJ1-1, with D possibly matching TRBD1 (5 bases). CDR1 and CDR2 from the germline V gene are SGHTA and FQGNSA. V was clipped by 4 bases and J by 3 bases, with 9 bases between them. CDR3 length equals 13 residues. For the CDR3, the DNA is TGTGCCAGCAGCTCGGGGGGAGACACTGAAGCTTTCTTT. Protein sequence: CASSSGGDTEAFF. Full variable domain (rest looked up from reference TRBV7-2 and TRBJ1-1): GAGVSQSPSNKVTEKGKDVELRCDPISGHTALYWYRQSLGQGLEFLIYFQGNSAPDKSGLPSDRFSAERTGGSVSTLTIQRTQQEDSAVYLCASSSGGDTEAFFGQGTRLTVV.

The chain is built from TRBV3-1 (or the pseudogene TRBV3-2) and TRBJ2-1; TRBD2 matches at 12 bases. Germline CDR1 LGHDT, CDR2 YNNKEL (reference sequence). V lost 1 base and J lost 8; bases outside the gene matches: 3. The CDR3 consists of 15 residues. The DNA of the CDR3 is TGTGCCAGCAGCCAAGGACTAGCGGGGGCGGATGAGCAGTTCTTC. It translates to CASSQGLAGADEQFF.

The rearrangement uses TRBV5-1 and TRBJ1-1; D possibly corresponds to TRBD1 (5 bases). The CDR3 sequence is 15 residues long. The germline V gene has CDR1 SGHRS and CDR2 YFSETQ. The V and J ends lost 4 bases and 3 bases respectively, with 16 bases between them. CDR3 loop: CASSAAGRAYTEAFF. CDR3 sequence (DNA): TGCGCCAGCAGCGCGGCCGGCAGGGCCTACACTGAAGCTTTCTTT. Based on the CDR3 plus reference TRBV5-1 and TRBJ1-1, the full variable domain is KAGVTQTPRYLIKTRGQQVTLSCSPISGHRSVSWYQQTPGQGLQFLFEYFSETQRNKGNFPGRFSGRQFSNSRSEMNVSTLELGDSALYLCASSAAGRAYTEAFFGQGTRLTVV.

CDR3 sequence (DNA): TGTGCCAGTAGTATAACAGGGCTCAGCTCTGGGGCCAACGTCCTGACTTTC. Translating gives CASSITGLSSGANVLTF. The chain links TRBV19 to TRBJ2-6; a possible D gene is TRBD1 (6 bases). This CDR3 region has 17 residues. The V end lost 2 bases, the J end lost 0 bases, and 11 bases lay between the germline ends. The V gene's germline CDR1 is LNHDA and CDR2 SQIVND (reference sequence).

This clone appeared a few times. This sequence joins TRBV6-5 and TRBJ2-3; 7 bases align to TRBD1. Unmatched junction bases numbered 7, after V lost 7 bases and J lost 3 bases. Germline V gives CDR1 MNHEY, CDR2 SVGAGI. The CDR3 is made up of 14 amino acids. This CDR3 is CASTGDSPTDTQYF. The CDR3 nucleotides are TGTGCCAGCACCGGGGACAGCCCTACAGATACGCAGTATTTT.

CDR3 sequence reads: CASSFFRIRSGANVLTF. In nucleotides, the CDR3 is TGTGCCAGCAGCTTCTTCAGGATACGCTCTGGGGCCAACGTCCTGACTTTC. This chain joins TRBV11-2 and TRBJ2-6; D is unresolved. The V gene lost 3 bases and the J gene lost 0 bases, with 12 bases spanning the gap. Germline V gives CDR1 SGHAT, CDR2 FQNNGV. This CDR3 is built from 17 residues.